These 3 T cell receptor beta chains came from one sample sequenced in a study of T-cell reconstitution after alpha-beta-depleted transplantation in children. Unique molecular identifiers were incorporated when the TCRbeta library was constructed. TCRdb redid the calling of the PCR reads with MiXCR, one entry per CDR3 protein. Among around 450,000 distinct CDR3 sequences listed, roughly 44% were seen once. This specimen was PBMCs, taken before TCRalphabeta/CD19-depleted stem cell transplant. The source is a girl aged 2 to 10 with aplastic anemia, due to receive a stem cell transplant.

This CDR3 is CASSEGWPSGRWAYEQYF. CDR3 bases: TGTGCCAGCAGTGAAGGTTGGCCTAGCGGGAGGTGGGCCTACGAGCAGTACTTC. The V gene is TRBV6-1, the J gene TRBJ2-7; TRBD2 aligns across 11 bases. Germline CDR1 is MNHNS and CDR2 is SASEGT. V lost 1 base and J lost 2; bases outside the gene matches: 10. The CDR3 has 18 amino acids.

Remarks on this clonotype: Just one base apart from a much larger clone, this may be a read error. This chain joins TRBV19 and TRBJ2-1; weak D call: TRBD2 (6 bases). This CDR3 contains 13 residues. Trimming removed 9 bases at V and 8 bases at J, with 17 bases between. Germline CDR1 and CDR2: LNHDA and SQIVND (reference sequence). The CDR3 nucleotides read TGTGCCAGCAGTTCCCGGGCGGGGCATGAGCAGTTCTTC. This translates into CASSSRAGHEQFF.

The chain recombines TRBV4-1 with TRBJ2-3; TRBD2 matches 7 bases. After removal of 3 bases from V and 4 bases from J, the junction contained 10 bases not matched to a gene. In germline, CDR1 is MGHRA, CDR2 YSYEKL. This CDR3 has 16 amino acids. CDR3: CASSQPTSANPDTQYF. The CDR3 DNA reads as TGCGCCAGCAGCCAGCCCACTAGCGCCAACCCAGATACGCAGTATTTT.